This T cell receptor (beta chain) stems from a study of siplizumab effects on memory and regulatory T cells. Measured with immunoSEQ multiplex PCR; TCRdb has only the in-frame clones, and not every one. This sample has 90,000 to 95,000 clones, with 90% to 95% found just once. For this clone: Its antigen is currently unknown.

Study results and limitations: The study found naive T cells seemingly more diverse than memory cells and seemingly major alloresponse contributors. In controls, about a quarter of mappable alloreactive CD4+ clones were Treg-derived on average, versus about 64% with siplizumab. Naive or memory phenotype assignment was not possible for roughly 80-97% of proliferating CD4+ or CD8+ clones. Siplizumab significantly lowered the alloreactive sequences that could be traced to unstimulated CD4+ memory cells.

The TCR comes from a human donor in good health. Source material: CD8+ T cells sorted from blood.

The CDR3 protein is CASSGQGWVQPQHF. For the CDR3, the DNA is TGTGCCAGCAGCGGACAGGGGTGGGTTCAGCCCCAGCATTTT. The chain carries TRBV7-8 and TRBJ1-5; 9 bases map to TRBD1. This CDR3 comprises 14 residues. J was trimmed by 6 bases and V by 5 bases; bases with no gene match: 5. Germline V gene lookup returns CDR1 SGHVS and CDR2 FQNEAQ. Variable domain in full (rest from reference TRBV7-8 and TRBJ1-5): GAGVSQSPRYKVAKRGQDVALRCDPISGHVSLFWYQQALGQGPEFLTYFQNEAQLDKSGLPSDRFFAERPEGSVSTLKIQRTQQEDSAVYLCASSGQGWVQPQHFGDGTRLSIL.